This entry concerns a single TCR beta chain. The antigen is not known. Relative to the germline gene, one junction end is altered; a read error may explain this. This specimen comes from a study of Graves' ophthalmopathy and Graves' hyperthyroidism. Study details: Peripheral blood was gathered at first diagnosis, ahead of any treatment whatsoever.

Overall study findings and caveats: Blood also carried most expanded thyroid clonotypes exceeding 0.001 frequency.

This CDR3 is 16 amino acids long. Germline CDR1 and CDR2: MGHDK and SYGVNS. Pregnancy or lactation, uncontrolled infections and other autoimmune diseases were grounds for excluding patients. Amplification from RNA transcripts yielded the TCR beta CDR3 regions. Scientists carried out first-round RT-PCR using HTBI primers and then a second-round multiplex PCR. From the multiplex PCR reads, TCRdb called clonotypes with MiXCR, one entry per CDR3 protein. The table records about 740,000 distinct CDR3 sequences, roughly two fifths of them present only once. The rearrangement links TRBV25-1 to TRBJ1-1, with TRBD1 matching over 8 bases. This TCR came from an adult man with Graves' ophthalmopathy. Sequencing was performed on peripheral blood. Here the CDR3 DNA reads TGTGCCTGCAGTGCTGGCAGACAGGGGATGAACACTGAAGCTTTCTTT. The encoded protein is CACSAGRQGMNTEAFF.